The clone carrying this T cell receptor (beta chain) was seen more than once but under ten times. Its antigen is not identified. This entry belongs to a study of T-cell reconstitution after alpha-beta-depleted transplantation in children. Overall study results and limits: Reportedly, alpha-beta T cells present about two months post-transplant originated from several hundred expanded clones of graft origin.

The germline V gene encodes CDR1 SQVTM and CDR2 ANQGSEA. The junction had 5 bases not matched to a gene; V was cut back by 8 bases and J by 1 base. This CDR3 has 13 amino acids. This sample's TCRbeta library carried unique molecular identifier barcodes. One entry per CDR3 protein results from TCRdb running MiXCR on the PCR reads. Altogether around 200,000 distinct CDR3 sequences are present, approximately 8% being singletons, with the ten largest covering 35%. Sequences were derived from PBMCs, mostly from graft donor cells, sampled 360 days after TCRalphabeta/CD19-depleted stem cell transplant. The genes are TRBV29-1 and TRBJ1-5, with 7 positions matching TRBD1. The source is a male patient between 2 and 15 years old who had a stem cell transplant for acute myeloid leukemia, so the T cells may come from the graft donor. The CDR3 spells CSIQGGSNQPQHF. The CDR3 bases are TGCAGCATTCAGGGGGGGAGCAATCAGCCCCAGCATTTT.